This T cell receptor beta chain comes out of a study of blood T cell repertoires in COVID-19. Cohort 3 donors counted as recovered after two negative PCRs, clearance, or resolved symptoms. Generated by immunoSEQ multiplex PCR, the TCRdb table keeps only in-frame clones and is missing some. The table shows around 400,000 clones, with around nine tenths occurring only once. Per germline, CDR1 WNHNN and CDR2 SYGVQD (reference sequence). The CDR3 runs 13 residues. V was shortened by 3 bases and J by 1 base, with 7 bases between the two germline ends. This TCR came from a woman aged 30 to 39 who had recovered from COVID-19. The chain employs TRBV10-1 and TRBJ2-7, with D possibly TRBD1 on 6 matching bases. The sample consisted of PBMCs or T cells enriched from blood (not recorded which). CDR3 DNA sequence: TGCGCCAGCAGTGACCAGGGGTCCTACGAGCAGTACTTC. This sequence encodes CASSDQGSYEQYF.